This T cell receptor (beta chain) was recovered during a study of CD8+ T cells in alopecia areata. Overall study results and limits: For patients receiving tofacitinib, scalp clonality and expanded CD8+ clones among the top 100 significantly decreased.

The CDR3 is 11 residues long. V lost 4 bases and J 3 bases, leaving 5 bases between the germline ends. From germline, CDR1 is SGHTS and CDR2 YDEGEE. This sample's treatment: oral pan-JAK inhibitor, 5-10 mg twice daily. TCR sequencing used cDNA made by reverse transcription of extracted RNA. Only in-frame clones appear in the TCRdb table, and some are missing; sequencing was by immunoSEQ multiplex PCR. In the table there are 42,000 or so clones, 80% to 95% of which are singletons. A word on this clone: Its antigen is unidentified.

This rearrangement joins TRBV5-8 to TRBJ2-7; D gene unclear. Source: CD8+ T cells sorted from blood, taken at week 24, from a patient treated with tofacitinib. This receptor was obtained from a human donor with alopecia areata. The CDR3 sequence: CASSGHYEQYF. The DNA for the CDR3 is TGTGCCAGCAGCGGGCACTACGAGCAGTACTTC.